Given below is one T cell receptor beta chain in context. The antigen is undetermined. V was clipped by 3 bases and J by 10 bases; unmatched bases: 8. The CDR3 spans 16 residues. Germline CDR1 MDHEN, CDR2 SYDVKM. The sample belongs to a study of T cell responses to AZD1222 COVID-19 vaccine. About the study: Some second doses came at about 4 weeks and others at about 12 weeks; these were pooled.

Study-wide findings and caveats: Researchers took repertoire samples only after the peak T cell response had come.

This table comes from immunoSEQ multiplex PCR, and its TCRdb copy is limited to in-frame clones, with some not included. The sample gives about 150,000 clones, about 93% of which show up once; 5% is in the top ten. The specimen was peripheral blood, collected on day 0 of AZD1222 vaccination. V usage is TRBV28 and J usage is TRBJ2-1; 14 bases map to TRBD2. The clonotype originates from an adult in good health. CDR3 sequence (DNA): TGTGCCAGCAGTTTTCCGGGACTAGCGGGAGTTGGGGAGCAGTTCTTC. Translated: CASSFPGLAGVGEQFF.